A single sample is the source of the 22 T cell receptor beta chains below, sequenced in a study of cytomegalovirus exposure and HLA in healthy donors. Researchers ran the PCR with 60 Vbeta and 13 Jbeta primers. Sequencing was performed with immunoSEQ multiplex PCR; in TCRdb, only in-frame clones are kept and a portion is missing. The data show more than 90,000 clones, with over 65% seen just once and 11% held by the top ten. The sample taken for sequencing was PBMCs. Receptor source: a woman aged 45-65 years in good health and CMV-seropositive.

The chain uses TRBV25-1 and TRBJ2-3, with 12 positions matching TRBD2. The V gene's germline CDR1 is MGHDK and CDR2 SYGVNS. Trimming removed 6 bases from V and 2 bases from J; junction bases left unmatched: 6. The CDR3 has 16 residues. The CDR3 DNA reads as TGTGCCAGCAGCGCCGGACTAGCGGGGCTCACAGATACGCAGTATTTT. Translated: CASSAGLAGLTDTQYF. Full variable domain (missing parts from reference TRBV25-1 and TRBJ2-3): EADIYQTPRYLVIGTGKKITLECSQTMGHDKMYWYQQDPGMELHLIHYSYGVNSTEKGDLSSESTVSRIRTEHFPLTLESARPSHTSQYLCASSAGLAGLTDTQYFGPGTRLTVL.

The chain combines TRBV5-1 with TRBJ2-7; the match to TRBD2 covers 12 bases. In germline, CDR1 is SGHRS, CDR2 YFSETQ. V was clipped by 0 bases and J by 7 bases; unmatched bases: 2. This CDR3 spans 14 amino acids. The CDR3 sequence is CASSLGLAGEEQYF. The CDR3 DNA follows: TGCGCCAGCAGCTTGGGACTAGCGGGGGAGGAGCAGTACTTC.

The gene calls are TRBV28 and TRBJ2-7; 7 nucleotides align to TRBD1. CDR1 and CDR2 (germline): MDHEN, SYDVKM. J was trimmed by 4 bases and V by 5 bases; bases with no gene match: 11. The CDR3 extends over 15 amino acids. CDR3 amino acids: CASSGHRGLAYEQYF. The CDR3 DNA follows: TGTGCCAGCAGTGGTCACAGGGGCCTTGCTTACGAGCAGTACTTC.

V gene TRBV19 combines with J gene TRBJ2-1, with 10 bases aligning to TRBD1. Trimming at V came to 7 bases and at J to 6 bases, leaving 6 bases not matched to a gene. The CDR3 has 14 residues. Germline V gives CDR1 LNHDA, CDR2 SQIVND (reference sequence). The CDR3 nucleotides read TGTGCCAGTAACGCGGACAGGGGGATCAATGAGCAGTTCTTC. This sequence encodes CASNADRGINEQFF.

The chain joins TRBV7-2 to TRBJ2-3, with TRBD2 identical over 11 bases. Germline CDR1 SGHTA, CDR2 FQGNSA. The CDR3 extends over 17 amino acids. The ends lost 5 bases at V and 2 bases at J; junction bases unmatched: 9. The DNA for the CDR3 is TGTGCCAGCAGCCTCCTCAGACTAGCGGGGACCACAGATACGCAGTATTTT. It yields the protein CASSLLRLAGTTDTQYF. Combining the CDR3 with reference TRBV7-2 and TRBJ2-3 gives the whole variable domain GAGVSQSPSNKVTEKGKDVELRCDPISGHTALYWYRQSLGQGLEFLIYFQGNSAPDKSGLPSDRFSAERTGGSVSTLTIQRTQQEDSAVYLCASSLLRLAGTTDTQYFGPGTRLTVL.

The table lists this clone with a count of one. An end of the junction differs from the germline gene, which may be a read error. The V and J genes are TRBV6-5 and TRBJ1-1, with D possibly matching TRBD1 (6 bases). The length of the CDR3 is 13 residues. The germline CDR1 and CDR2 sequences are MNHEY and SVGAGI. CDR3 in amino acids: CACRWVGQSEAFF. The CDR3 DNA is TGTGCCTGCAGGTGGGTCGGACAGTCTGAAGCTTTCTTT.

The rearrangement joins TRBV10-3 to TRBJ2-3, with D unclear. Germline CDR1 is ENHRY and CDR2 is SYGVKD. Trimming cost V 4 bases and J 3 bases, with 14 bases left between them. The CDR3 extends over 15 amino acids. CDR3 DNA sequence: TGTGCCATCAGTGCCCCAGAACAGAGTACAGATACGCAGTATTTT. Its translation is CAISAPEQSTDTQYF.

Only a few counts were recorded for this clone. The chain carries TRBV6-1 and TRBJ1-5; D is undetermined. The CDR3 runs 14 residues. V was cut by 4 bases and J by 4 bases, with 11 bases left in between. From germline, CDR1 is MNHNS and CDR2 SASEGT. The CDR3 is CASSAQTGNQPQHF. The CDR3 bases are TGTGCCAGCAGTGCCCAGACGGGTAATCAGCCCCAGCATTTT.

V and J are TRBV30 and TRBJ2-3, with D uncertain. This CDR3 is built from 13 residues. V lost 1 base to trimming and J lost 1 base, with 6 bases between them. Germline V gives CDR1 GTSNPN, CDR2 SVGIG (reference sequence). This chain's CDR3 is CAWSAGGTDTQYF. For the CDR3, the DNA is TGTGCCTGGAGTGCCGGAGGCACAGATACGCAGTATTTT. Filled out from reference TRBV30 and TRBJ2-3, the complete variable domain reads SQTIHQWPATLVQPVGSPLSLECTVEGTSNPNLYWYRQAAGRGLQLLFYSVGIGQISSEVPQNLSASRPQDRQFILSSKKLLLSDSGFYLCAWSAGGTDTQYFGPGTRLTVL.

The chain joins TRBV5-4 to TRBJ2-7, with D possibly TRBD1 on 6 matching bases. The CDR3 runs 14 residues. Trimming took 6 bases from V and 2 from J, leaving 15 bases between them. Per germline, CDR1 SGHNT and CDR2 YYREEE (reference sequence). As DNA, the CDR3 is TGTGCCAGCACCCTCAGGGGCGTAACCTACGAGCAGTACTTC. This gives the protein CASTLRGVTYEQYF.

The V gene is TRBV14, the J gene TRBJ1-6, with 7 bases aligning to TRBD1. This CDR3 is built from 14 residues. Germline V gene sequence: CDR1 SGHDN, CDR2 FVKESK. V was clipped by 1 base and J by 10 bases; unmatched bases: 4. The CDR3 region is CASSQGQGVSPLHF. CDR3 coding DNA: TGTGCCAGCAGCCAAGGTCAGGGGGTCTCACCCCTCCACTTT. Filled out from reference TRBV14 and TRBJ1-6, the complete variable domain reads EAGVTQFPSHSVIEKGQTVTLRCDPISGHDNLYWYRRVMGKEIKFLLHFVKESKQDESGMPNNRFLAERTGGTYSTLKVQPAELEDSGVYFCASSQGQGVSPLHFGNGTRLTVT.

This clone was counted a single time. The V gene is TRBV18, the J gene TRBJ2-7, with D possibly TRBD1 on 6 matching bases. Germline loops: CDR1 KGHSH, CDR2 LQKENI. Trimming left V 2 bases short and J 1 base short, with 12 bases between. This CDR3 is built from 15 residues. CDR3 region: CASSPSVTGSYEQYF. For the CDR3, the DNA is TGTGCCAGCTCACCATCCGTGACAGGATCCTACGAGCAGTACTTC.

The chain uses TRBV6-6 and TRBJ1-5; 9 positions agree with TRBD1. J was trimmed by 6 bases and V by 6 bases; bases with no gene match: 9. Germline V gene lookup returns CDR1 MNHNY and CDR2 SVGAGI (reference sequence). The CDR3 contains 15 residues. Here the CDR3 reads CASRLQGAGTQPQHF. The DNA of the CDR3 is TGTGCCAGCAGGCTACAGGGGGCTGGGACTCAGCCCCAGCATTTT.

CDR3 nucleotide sequence: TGTGCCAGCTCACCACAGGGGGCAGGCTCTGGAAACACCATATATTTT. Its translation is CASSPQGAGSGNTIYF. The chain joins TRBV18 to TRBJ1-3, with 7 bases matching TRBD1. The CDR3 loop spans 16 amino acids. V gave up 1 base and J gave up 0 bases; unmatched junction bases: 3. The V gene's germline CDR1 is KGHSH and CDR2 LQKENI. The whole variable domain, filled in from reference TRBV18 and TRBJ1-3, reads NAGVMQNPRHLVRRRGQEARLRCSPMKGHSHVYWYRQLPEEGLKFMVYLQKENIIDESGMPKERFSAEFPKEGPSILRIQQVVRGDSAAYFCASSPQGAGSGNTIYFGEGSWLTVV.

This rearrangement joins TRBV10-3 to TRBJ2-2; D might be TRBD1 (5 bases). The CDR3 extends over 17 amino acids. Germline CDR1 reads ENHRY; CDR2 reads SYGVKD. V was pared by 0 bases and J by 3 bases, with 14 bases between. In DNA, the CDR3 is TGTGCCATCAGTGAGTCGATTAGCAGGGTTGACACCGGGGAGCTGTTTTTT. Residues: CAISESISRVDTGELFF.

This clone was counted only a few times. V usage is TRBV19 and J usage is TRBJ1-5; D perhaps matches TRBD1 (6 bases). Germline lookup yields CDR1 LNHDA and CDR2 SQIVND (reference sequence). CDR3 length: 13 residues. V lost 4 bases, J lost 3 bases, and 7 bases lay in between. The CDR3 nucleotides read TGTGCCAGTAGTAGACAGGACAATCAGCCCCAGCATTTT. Translating gives CASSRQDNQPQHF.

V and J are TRBV27 and TRBJ2-3, with 7 bases that match TRBD1. CDR3 size: 16 residues. Germline V gene sequence: CDR1 MNHEY, CDR2 SMNVEV (reference sequence). The trim removed 3 bases at V and 0 bases at J, leaving 6 bases unmatched. The CDR3 loop is CASSFSNRGSTDTQYF. CDR3 DNA sequence: TGTGCCAGCAGTTTCTCCAACAGGGGTAGCACAGATACGCAGTATTTT.

This chain joins TRBV6-1 and TRBJ2-2, with TRBD1 matching over 7 bases. Germline assignment: CDR1 MNHNS and CDR2 SASEGT. The CDR3 sequence is 14 residues long. The junction had 2 bases not matched to a gene; V was cut back by 7 bases and J by 0 bases. CDR3 region: CASMQGANTGELFF. The DNA for the CDR3 is TGTGCCAGCATGCAGGGGGCGAACACCGGGGAGCTGTTTTTT.

With regard to this clone: The sample holds other DNA sequences that translate to the same CDR3. The genes are TRBV21-1 and TRBJ2-1; no DNA check was done on the table's D call, TRBD1. TRBV21-1 corresponds to a pseudogene. CDR3 size: 15 residues. DNA of the CDR3: TGTGCCCCCCGGGAACGGGACAGGGGAATCGATGAGCAGTTCTTC. Translation gives CAPRERDRGIDEQFF.

This clone was seen more than once but under ten times. The chain uses TRBV5-1 and TRBJ1-2, with D possibly matching TRBD1 (5 bases). The CDR3 totals 14 residues. V was cut by 1 base and J by 3 bases, with 10 bases left in between. Germline V gene data show CDR1 as SGHRS and CDR2 as YFSETQ. The CDR3 DNA is TGCGCCAGCAGCTTGTTAGACAGTCACTATGGCTACACCTTC. It codes for CASSLLDSHYGYTF.

There are a few counts of this clone. V usage is TRBV4-2 and J usage is TRBJ2-7, with D hard to call. V lost 0 bases, J lost 1 base, and 10 bases lay in between. Germline CDR1 LGHNA, CDR2 YNFKEQ. The CDR3 loop spans 15 amino acids. CDR3 nucleotides: TGTGCCAGCAGCCAAGATACAGACCTGTCCTACGAGCAGTACTTC. This codes for CASSQDTDLSYEQYF.

The gene calls are TRBV7-2 and TRBJ2-3; 9 positions match TRBD2. Germline trimming cut 0 bases from V and 2 bases from J; bases unmatched to any gene: 6. Germline V gene data show CDR1 as SGHTA and CDR2 as FQGNSA. The length of the CDR3 is 17 residues. The CDR3 is CASSLASLAGNTDTQYF. The DNA of the CDR3 is TGTGCCAGCAGCTTAGCGAGCCTAGCGGGGAACACAGATACGCAGTATTTT.